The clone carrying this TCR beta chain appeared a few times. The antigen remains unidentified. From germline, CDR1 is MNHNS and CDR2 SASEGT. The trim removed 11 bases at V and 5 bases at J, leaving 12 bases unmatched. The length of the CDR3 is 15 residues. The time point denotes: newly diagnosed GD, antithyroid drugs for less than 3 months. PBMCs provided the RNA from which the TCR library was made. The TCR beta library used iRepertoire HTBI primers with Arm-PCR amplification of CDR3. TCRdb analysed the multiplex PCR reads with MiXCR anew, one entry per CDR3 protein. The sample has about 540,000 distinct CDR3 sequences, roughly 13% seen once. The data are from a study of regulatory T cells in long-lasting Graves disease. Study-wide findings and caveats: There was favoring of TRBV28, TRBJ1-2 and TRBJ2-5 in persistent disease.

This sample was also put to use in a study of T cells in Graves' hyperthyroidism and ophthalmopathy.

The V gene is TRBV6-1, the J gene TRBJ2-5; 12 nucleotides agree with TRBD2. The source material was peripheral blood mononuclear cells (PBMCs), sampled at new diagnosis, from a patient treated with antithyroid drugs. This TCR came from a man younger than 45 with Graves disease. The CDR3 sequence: CALSLAGGPRETQYF. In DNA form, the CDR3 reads TGTGCCTTATCCCTAGCGGGAGGGCCTCGTGAGACCCAGTACTTC.